This T cell receptor beta chain was identified during a study of beta chain features in type 1 diabetes. As regards this clone: Its antigen remains unknown.

Study-level findings and limits: In the patient group, naive, central memory and Treg TCRB repertoires seemed more alike than in the healthy donor group. Shorter TCRB CDR3s, moderately but significantly so, marked every one of the four CD4+ subsets in Type 1 diabetes patients.

The authors reverse transcribed all of the isolated RNA, so sequencing captured expressed TCRB transcripts. Average reads for naive, central memory and regulatory T cell samples were about 3.57 million. Libraries were prepared by immunoSEQ multiplex PCR; TCRdb keeps only in-frame clonotypes and omits some of them. The sample lists approximately 280,000 clones; 15% were seen once. CDR1 is LGHNA, CDR2 YSLEER, per germline. V gave up 1 base and J gave up 1 base, with 10 bases separating them. This CDR3 spans 15 amino acids. The sequenced material came from naive CD4+ T cells from blood. This chain connects TRBV4-3 to TRBJ1-1; the D is unclear. The receptor's source is a young man with type 1 diabetes. CDR3 amino acids: CASSQVGGSNTEAFF. CDR3 nucleotides: TGCGCCAGCAGCCAAGTTGGAGGCTCGAACACTGAAGCTTTCTTT.